This T cell receptor (beta chain) was identified during a study of graft-versus-host responses after intestinal transplantation. Germline V lookup: CDR1 LNHDA, CDR2 SQIVND (reference sequence). The length of the CDR3 is 15 residues. Trimming shortened V by 5 bases and J by 6 bases, and 19 bases separated the two germline ends. Profiling relied on immunoSEQ multiplex PCR, and the TCRdb table lists in-frame clones only, not all of them. The sample carries around 110,000 clones, over 75% recorded once. This clone was counted once. Its target is not known. V gene TRBV19 combines with J gene TRBJ1-2; tentatively, D is TRBD1 (5 bases). The sequencing here drew on unstimulated CD4+ T cells sorted from spleen or lymph node cells, taken before intestinal transplant. The clonotype originates from a human donor who received an intestinal transplant. The CDR3 is CASSFREGGGDGYTF. CDR3 coding DNA: TGTGCCAGTAGTTTCCGTGAAGGCGGGGGGGATGGCTACACCTTC.